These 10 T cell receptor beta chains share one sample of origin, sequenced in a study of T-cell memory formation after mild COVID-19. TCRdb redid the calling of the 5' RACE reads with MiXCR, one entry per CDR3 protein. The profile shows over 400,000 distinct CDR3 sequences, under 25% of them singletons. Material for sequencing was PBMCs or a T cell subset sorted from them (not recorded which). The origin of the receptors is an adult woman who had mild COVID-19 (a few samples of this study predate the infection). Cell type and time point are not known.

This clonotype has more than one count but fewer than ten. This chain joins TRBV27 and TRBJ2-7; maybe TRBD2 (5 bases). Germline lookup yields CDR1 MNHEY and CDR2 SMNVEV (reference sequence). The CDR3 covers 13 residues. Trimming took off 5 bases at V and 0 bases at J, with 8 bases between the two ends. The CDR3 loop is CASSEGLSYEQYF. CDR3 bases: TGTGCCAGCAGTGAGGGTCTCTCCTACGAGCAGTACTTC.

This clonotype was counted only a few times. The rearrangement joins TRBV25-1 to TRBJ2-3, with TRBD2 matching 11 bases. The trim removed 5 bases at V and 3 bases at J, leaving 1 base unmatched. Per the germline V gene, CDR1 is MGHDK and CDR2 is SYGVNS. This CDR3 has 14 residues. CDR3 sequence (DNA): TGTGCCAGCAGTTCTAGCGGGAGGACAGATACGCAGTATTTT. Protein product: CASSSSGRTDTQYF.

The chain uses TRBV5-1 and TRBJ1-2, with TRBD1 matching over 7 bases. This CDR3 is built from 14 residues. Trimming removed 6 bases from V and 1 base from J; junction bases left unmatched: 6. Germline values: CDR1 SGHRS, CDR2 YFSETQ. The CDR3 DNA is TGCGCCAGCAATGGAGGGGGCTTTAACTATGGCTACACCTTC. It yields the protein CASNGGGFNYGYTF.

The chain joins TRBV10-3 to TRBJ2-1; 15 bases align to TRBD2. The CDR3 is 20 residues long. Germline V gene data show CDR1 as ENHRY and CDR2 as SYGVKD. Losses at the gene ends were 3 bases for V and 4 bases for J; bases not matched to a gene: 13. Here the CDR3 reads CAISDLTLGTSGRWYNEQFF. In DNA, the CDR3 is TGTGCCATCAGTGATCTCACCCTGGGGACTAGCGGGAGGTGGTACAATGAGCAGTTCTTC.

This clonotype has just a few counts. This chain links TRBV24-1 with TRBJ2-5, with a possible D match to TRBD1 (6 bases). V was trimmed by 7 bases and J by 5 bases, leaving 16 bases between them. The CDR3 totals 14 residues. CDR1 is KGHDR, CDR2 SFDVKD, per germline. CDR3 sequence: CATSGSTGTETQYF. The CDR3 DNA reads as TGTGCCACCAGCGGATCTACAGGGACGGAGACCCAGTACTTC.

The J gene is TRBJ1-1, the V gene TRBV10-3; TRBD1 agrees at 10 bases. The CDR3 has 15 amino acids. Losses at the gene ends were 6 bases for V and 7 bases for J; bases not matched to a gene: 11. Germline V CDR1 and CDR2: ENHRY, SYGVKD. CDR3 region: CAIRQPGQGSLEAFF. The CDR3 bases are TGTGCCATCAGGCAACCGGGACAGGGGTCTCTTGAAGCTTTCTTT.

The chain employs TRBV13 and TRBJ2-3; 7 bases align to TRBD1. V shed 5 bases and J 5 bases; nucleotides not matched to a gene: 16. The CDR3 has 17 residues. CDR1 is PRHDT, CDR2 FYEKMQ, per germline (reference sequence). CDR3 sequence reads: CASSTRDSPDRGDTQYF. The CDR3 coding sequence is TGTGCCAGCAGCACCAGGGACAGTCCTGACCGAGGAGATACGCAGTATTTT.

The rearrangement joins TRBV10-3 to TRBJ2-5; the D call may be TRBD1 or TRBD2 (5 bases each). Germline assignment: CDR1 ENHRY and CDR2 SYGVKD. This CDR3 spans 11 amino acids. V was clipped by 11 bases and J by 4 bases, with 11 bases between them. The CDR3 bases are TGTGCCTCAGGGACGCCAGAGACCCAGTACTTC. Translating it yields CASGTPETQYF.

The CDR3 region is CATSGDTEETQYF. The DNA for the CDR3 is TGTGCCACCAGTGGGGACACCGAAGAGACCCAGTACTTC. The V call is TRBV24-1, the J call TRBJ2-5; possible D gene TRBD1, 6 bases. Germline CDR1 is KGHDR and CDR2 is SFDVKD. The CDR3 consists of 13 residues. Trimming removed 5 bases from V and 3 bases from J, with 9 bases in between.

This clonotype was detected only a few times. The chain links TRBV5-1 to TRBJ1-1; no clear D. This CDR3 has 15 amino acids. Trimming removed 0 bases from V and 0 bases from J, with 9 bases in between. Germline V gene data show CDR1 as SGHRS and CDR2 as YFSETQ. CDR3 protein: CASSLESRMNTEAFF. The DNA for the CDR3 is TGCGCCAGCAGCTTGGAGAGCAGAATGAACACTGAAGCTTTCTTT. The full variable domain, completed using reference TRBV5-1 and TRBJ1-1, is KAGVTQTPRYLIKTRGQQVTLSCSPISGHRSVSWYQQTPGQGLQFLFEYFSETQRNKGNFPGRFSGRQFSNSRSEMNVSTLELGDSALYLCASSLESRMNTEAFFGQGTRLTVV.